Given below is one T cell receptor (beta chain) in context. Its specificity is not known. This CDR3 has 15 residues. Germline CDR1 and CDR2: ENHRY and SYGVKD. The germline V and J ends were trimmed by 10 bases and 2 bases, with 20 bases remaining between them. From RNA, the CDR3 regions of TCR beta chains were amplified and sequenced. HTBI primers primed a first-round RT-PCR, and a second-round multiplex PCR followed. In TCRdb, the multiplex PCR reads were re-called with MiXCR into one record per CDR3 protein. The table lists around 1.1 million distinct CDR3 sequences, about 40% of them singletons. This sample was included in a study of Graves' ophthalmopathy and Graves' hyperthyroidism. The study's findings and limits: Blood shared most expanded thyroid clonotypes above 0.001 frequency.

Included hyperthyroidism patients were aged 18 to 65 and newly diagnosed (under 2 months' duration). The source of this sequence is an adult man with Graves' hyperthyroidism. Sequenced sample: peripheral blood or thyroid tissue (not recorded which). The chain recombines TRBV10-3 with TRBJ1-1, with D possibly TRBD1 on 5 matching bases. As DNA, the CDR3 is TGTGCCAGTTGGGACTCTGGGTGGATAAACACTGAAGCTTTCTTT. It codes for CASWDSGWINTEAFF.